This is a list of T cell receptor beta chains from one sample in a study of cytomegalovirus exposure and HLA in healthy donors. Profiled with immunoSEQ multiplex PCR; TCRdb holds only in-frame clones, not every one. In the table there are about 65,000 clones, approximately 94% of which are singletons. The sample comprised PBMCs. The receptors originated from a man in his late teens or twenties in good health and CMV-seropositive. The CDR3 runs from the conserved cysteine through the conserved F or W. D genes are given only for firm matches. Size is omitted from some rows. Given values are once, few, many or a class for expanded clones.

cdr3_length	v_call	j_call	d_call	clone_size	cdr3_aa	cdr3_nt
14	TRBV28	TRBJ2-7	.	once	CASSAPWSDYEQYF	TGTGCCAGCAGTGCCCCCTGGAGTGACTACGAGCAGTACTTC
14	TRBV7-9	TRBJ1-1	TRBD1	.	CASSVGQLNTEAFF	TGTGCCAGCAGCGTGGGACAGCTGAACACTGAAGCTTTCTTT
14	TRBV11-2	TRBJ2-1	TRBD2	once	CASSPRLALNEQFF	TGTGCCAGCAGCCCCAGACTAGCGCTCAATGAGCAGTTCTTC
15	TRBV27	TRBJ1-1	.	.	CASSLSTPSVSEAFF	TGTGCCAGCAGTTTATCCACACCGTCCGTCTCTGAAGCTTTCTTT
16	TRBV30	TRBJ2-7	TRBD1	.	CAWEDRGPDTKYEQYF	TGTGCCTGGGAGGACAGGGGGCCAGATACTAAGTACGAGCAGTACTTC
14	TRBV25-1	TRBJ2-5	TRBD1	.	CASGGQGERETQYF	TGTGCCAGCGGGGGACAGGGGGAACGAGAGACCCAGTACTTC
15	TRBV4-1	TRBJ2-7	TRBD1	.	CASRYRDRGTYEQYF	TGCGCCAGCAGATACCGGGACAGGGGAACCTACGAGCAGTACTTC
14	TRBV29-1	TRBJ2-1	TRBD2	.	CSAGSLAGGDEQFF	TGCAGCGCCGGAAGTCTAGCGGGCGGGGATGAGCAGTTCTTC
14	TRBV11-3	TRBJ2-5	.	.	CASSLRLEQETQYF	TGTGCCAGCAGCTTGAGGCTCGAGCAGGAGACCCAGTACTTC
14	TRBV7-9	TRBJ2-1	TRBD1	.	CASSGQGALIEQFF	TGTGCCAGCAGTGGACAGGGGGCGCTTATTGAGCAGTTCTTC
16	TRBV7-9	TRBJ1-4	.	.	CASSLTSGGTNEKLFF	TGTGCCAGCAGCTTGACCTCGGGGGGAACTAATGAAAAACTGTTTTTT
14	TRBV28	TRBJ2-1	TRBD2	.	CATLSAGGDNEQFF	TGTGCCACCCTGTCGGCGGGGGGGGACAATGAGCAGTTCTTC
13	TRBV27	TRBJ2-7	TRBD1	.	CASSHGQGYEQYF	TGTGCCAGCAGTCATGGACAGGGCTACGAGCAGTACTTC
12	TRBV13	TRBJ2-3	.	.	CASSPPRDTQYF	TGTGCCAGCAGCCCACCGAGGGATACGCAGTATTTT
15	TRBV28	TRBJ1-2	.	.	CASSSYVRGRGGYTF	TGTGCCAGCAGTTCGTATGTCAGGGGTCGGGGAGGCTACACCTTC
14	TRBV28	TRBJ1-4	TRBD1	.	CASSPGTANEKLFF	TGTGCCAGCAGTCCAGGGACAGCTAATGAAAAACTGTTTTTT
16	TRBV7-9	TRBJ1-5	.	.	CASSLDIGEGNQPQHF	TGTGCCAGCAGCTTAGATATTGGGGAGGGCAATCAGCCCCAGCATTTT
15	TRBV2	TRBJ1-1	.	.	CASSPQGSVNTEAFF	TGTGCCAGCAGTCCTCAGGGCTCGGTGAACACTGAAGCTTTCTTT
13	TRBV2	TRBJ2-5	.	.	CASRGAPQETQYF	TGTGCCAGCAGAGGGGCCCCACAAGAGACCCAGTACTTC
14	TRBV9	TRBJ2-6	.	.	CASSVSSGANVLTF	TGTGCCAGCAGCGTATCTAGTGGGGCCAACGTCCTGACTTTC
17	TRBV19	TRBJ1-5	.	.	CASTGVKGVKRDQPQHF	TGTGCCAGTACGGGGGTAAAAGGGGTGAAGAGGGATCAGCCCCAGCATTTT
14	TRBV7-9	TRBJ2-7	TRBD2	.	CASSQGLLSYEQYF	TGTGCCAGCAGCCAGGGACTACTTTCCTACGAGCAGTACTTC
15	TRBV27	TRBJ2-3	.	.	CASSLLQGRGDTQYF	TGTGCCAGCAGTTTATTACAAGGCAGGGGAGATACGCAGTATTTT
14	TRBV7-2	TRBJ2-5	.	.	CASSLDLYQETQYF	TGTGCCAGCAGCTTAGATCTCTACCAAGAGACCCAGTACTTC
16	TRBV9	TRBJ2-1	TRBD2	.	CASSVEAGGSYNEQFF	TGTGCCAGCAGCGTAGAGGCGGGAGGGTCTTACAATGAGCAGTTCTTC
14	TRBV7-9	TRBJ2-7	.	.	CASSLGGRGYEQYF	TGTGCCAGCAGCTTAGGGGGAAGGGGGTACGAGCAGTACTTC
14	TRBV7-2	TRBJ1-2	.	.	CASSLGGQTYGYTF	TGTGCCAGCAGCTTAGGAGGACAGACGTATGGCTACACCTTC
12	TRBV7-2	TRBJ2-4	.	.	CASSTTLASQYF	TGTGCCAGCAGCACTACCCTAGCATCTCAGTACTTC
14	TRBV7-3	TRBJ2-1	.	once	CASSTQSDGNEQFF	TGTGCCAGCAGCACCCAATCCGACGGGAATGAGCAGTTCTTC
14	TRBV6-5	TRBJ1-6	TRBD1	.	CASSLTGNNSPLHF	TGTGCCAGCAGCCTGACAGGGAATAATTCACCCCTCCACTTT
14	TRBV28	TRBJ1-2	.	.	CASSLGGLGNGYTF	TGTGCCAGCAGTCTGGGGGGGTTGGGCAATGGCTACACCTTC
16	TRBV6-1	TRBJ1-2	.	.	CASSESRVGGDGGYTF	TGTGCCAGCAGTGAATCCCGTGTCGGAGGGGACGGTGGCTACACCTTC
13	TRBV9	TRBJ1-2	.	.	CASSVTGNYGYTF	TGTGCCAGCAGCGTAACCGGTAACTATGGCTACACCTTC
16	TRBV11-2	TRBJ2-3	TRBD2	.	CASSFTSGGLADTQYF	TGTGCCAGCAGCTTTACTAGCGGGGGGTTGGCAGATACGCAGTATTTT
16	TRBV7-9	TRBJ2-2	TRBD1	.	CASSLIDRAITGELFF	TGTGCCAGCAGCTTAATTGACAGGGCGATCACCGGGGAGCTGTTTTTT
15	TRBV15	TRBJ2-7	TRBD1	.	CATSRLGQGIYEQYF	TGTGCCACCAGCAGATTGGGACAGGGGATCTACGAGCAGTACTTC
15	TRBV4-3	TRBJ1-4	TRBD1	once	CASSQERTGVEKLFF	TGCGCCAGCAGCCAAGAAAGGACAGGGGTAGAAAAACTGTTTTTT
17	TRBV4-1	TRBJ2-5	.	.	CASSQGFGTRKTETQYF	TGCGCCAGCAGCCAAGGATTCGGGACACGGAAGACGGAGACCCAGTACTTC
13	TRBV4-1	TRBJ1-2	.	.	CASSQGQMYGYTF	TGCGCCAGCAGCCAAGGACAGATGTATGGCTACACCTTC
13	TRBV19	TRBJ2-3	TRBD2	.	CASSGTGGDTQYF	TGTGCCAGTAGTGGAACGGGGGGGGATACGCAGTATTTT
12	TRBV28	TRBJ1-4	.	.	CASSPQYEKLFF	TGTGCCAGCAGTCCCCAGTATGAAAAACTGTTTTTT
15	TRBV27	TRBJ2-3	.	.	CASSFYSGPTDTQYF	TGTGCCAGCAGTTTCTATAGCGGCCCCACAGATACGCAGTATTTT
14	TRBV2	TRBJ1-2	TRBD1	.	CASSGQGVGYGYTF	TGTGCCAGCAGCGGACAGGGGGTTGGCTATGGCTACACCTTC
16	TRBV4-2	TRBJ2-3	TRBD2	once	CASSQEGIAGMDTQYF	TGTGCCAGCAGCCAAGAGGGTATAGCGGGGATGGATACGCAGTATTTT
15	TRBV6-6	TRBJ1-2	.	.	CASSYLAPNNYGYTF	TGTGCCAGCAGTTATCTAGCGCCTAATAACTATGGCTACACCTTC
14	TRBV2	TRBJ2-3	.	.	CASSGRTSTDTQYF	TGTGCCAGCAGTGGGAGAACTAGCACAGATACGCAGTATTTT
11	TRBV2	TRBJ2-5	TRBD1	.	CARGQGETQYF	TGTGCCAGAGGACAGGGGGAGACCCAGTACTTC
13	TRBV7-9	TRBJ2-1	.	.	CASSLLQGSEQFF	TGTGCCAGCAGCTTATTGCAGGGAAGTGAGCAGTTCTTC
14	TRBV29-1	TRBJ2-3	.	once	CSVEGQRLPDTQYF	TGCAGCGTTGAAGGGCAGAGGCTCCCAGATACGCAGTATTTT
15	TRBV19	TRBJ2-7	TRBD2	.	CASSLAGASSYEQYF	TGTGCCAGTAGTCTAGCGGGAGCCAGCTCCTACGAGCAGTACTTC
17	TRBV12-5	TRBJ2-1	TRBD1	.	CASGFTRDRGIYNEQFF	TGTGCTAGTGGTTTCACCCGGGACAGGGGGATCTACAATGAGCAGTTCTTC
15	TRBV28	TRBJ2-7	.	.	CASSIRESGSYEQYF	TGTGCCAGCAGTATCCGGGAGAGTGGATCCTACGAGCAGTACTTC
15	TRBV9	TRBJ2-3	.	.	CASSVAGDGTDTQYF	TGTGCCAGCAGCGTAGCGGGGGACGGCACAGATACGCAGTATTTT